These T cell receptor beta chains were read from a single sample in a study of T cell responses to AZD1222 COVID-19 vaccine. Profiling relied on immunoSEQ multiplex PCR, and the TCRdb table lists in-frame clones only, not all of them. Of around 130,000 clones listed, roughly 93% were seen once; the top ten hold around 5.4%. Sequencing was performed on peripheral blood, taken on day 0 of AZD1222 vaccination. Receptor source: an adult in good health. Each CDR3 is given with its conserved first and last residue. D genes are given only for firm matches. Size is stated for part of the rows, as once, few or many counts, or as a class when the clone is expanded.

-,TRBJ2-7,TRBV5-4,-,CASSLGGVAYEQYF,TGTGCCAGCAGCTTGGGAGGGGTCGCCTACGAGCAGTACTTC
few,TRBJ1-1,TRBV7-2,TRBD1,CASSLRGQLNTEAFF,TGTGCCAGCAGCTTAAGGGGACAGTTGAACACTGAAGCTTTCTTT
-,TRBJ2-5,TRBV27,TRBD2,CASRLAGALEETQYF,TGTGCCAGCAGGCTAGCGGGGGCGCTAGAAGAGACCCAGTACTTC
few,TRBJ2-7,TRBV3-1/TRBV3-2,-,CASSQRGYEQYF,TGTGCCAGCAGCCAACGAGGGTACGAGCAGTACTTC
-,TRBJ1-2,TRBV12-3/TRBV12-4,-,CASSLQGNYGYTF,TGTGCCAGCAGTTTACAGGGTAACTATGGCTACACCTTC
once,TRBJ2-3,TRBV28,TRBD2,CASRPSPGLDTDTQYF,TGTGCCAGCAGACCTTCCCCGGGACTAGACACAGATACGCAGTATTTT
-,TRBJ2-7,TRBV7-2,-,CASSLRSQAQTPSYEQYF,TGTGCCAGCAGCTTAAGGTCCCAAGCACAGACCCCCTCCTACGAGCAGTACTTC
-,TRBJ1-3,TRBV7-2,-,CASSWAGAGNTIYF,TGTGCCAGCAGCTGGGCAGGGGCTGGAAACACCATATATTTT
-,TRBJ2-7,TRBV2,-,CASRDRTVPYEQYF,TGTGCCAGCAGAGATCGAACAGTCCCCTACGAGCAGTACTTC
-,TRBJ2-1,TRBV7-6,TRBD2,CASSPGTSENNEQFF,TGTGCCAGCAGCCCCGGGACTAGCGAAAACAATGAGCAGTTCTTC
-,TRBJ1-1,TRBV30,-,CALLRAEAFF,TGTGCCTTACTTAGGGCTGAAGCTTTCTTT
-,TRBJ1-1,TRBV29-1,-,CSEPLGVYKAFF,TGCAGCGAACCCTTAGGTGTTTACAAAGCTTTCTTT
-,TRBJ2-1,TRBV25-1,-,CASSDRKVGGREEFF,TGTGCCAGCAGTGATCGAAAAGTCGGGGGGCGCGAAGAGTTCTTC